The clone carrying this TCR beta chain occurred a few times. The sample is drawn from a study of blood T cell repertoires in COVID-19. Overall study context: T cells, B-cell-depleted T cells, or PBMCs supplied cDNA or gDNA.

Sequenced by immunoSEQ multiplex PCR; TCRdb stores in-frame clones only, minus some. Among some 250,000 clones, around four fifths were seen once, and the ten largest hold 15%. The V gene lost 4 bases and the J gene lost 3 bases, with 14 bases spanning the gap. This CDR3 region has 14 residues. The germline CDR1 and CDR2 sequences are SGHRS and YFSETQ. The sequenced sample consisted of PBMCs or T cells enriched from blood (not recorded which). The receptor comes from a man aged 40-55 years who had recovered from COVID-19. The chain couples TRBV5-1 to TRBJ2-7, with a possible D match to TRBD1 (6 bases). The CDR3 DNA sequence: TGCGCCAGCAGCCTACAGGGTGGGCACTACGAGCAGTACTTC. It translates to CASSLQGGHYEQYF.